The 24 T cell receptor beta chains given below trace back to one sample, sequenced in a study of kidney transplant recipient with SARS-CoV-2 infection. TCRdb itself ran the reads through MiXCR, one entry per CDR3 protein. The data show under 250,000 distinct CDR3 sequences, with under 35% seen just once and roughly 7% held by the top ten. The sample consisted of a blood sample, taken at baseline and on day 111 from a kidney transplant recipient. The receptors derive from a young adult male patient who had COVID-19 and was a kidney transplant recipient. T cells may partly derive from the graft donor.

This clonotype has ten or more counts. The CDR3 sequence is CASSFGSVVNGEQFF. The CDR3 coding sequence is TGTGCCAGCAGCTTTGGGAGTGTAGTCAATGGTGAGCAGTTCTTC. The chain joins TRBV7-9 to TRBJ2-1; tentatively, D is TRBD2 (5 bases). The ends were cut back, 3 bases at V and 9 bases at J, with 18 bases in the middle. The CDR3 contains 15 residues. Germline loops: CDR1 SEHNR, CDR2 FQNEAQ (reference sequence). The entire variable domain, with the rest obtained from reference TRBV7-9 and TRBJ2-1, is as follows: DTGVSQNPRHKITKRGQNVTFRCDPISEHNRLYWYRQTLGQGPEFLTYFQNEAQLEKSRLLSDRFSAERPKGSFSTLEIQRTEQGDSAMYLCASSFGSVVNGEQFFGPGTRLTVL.

The rearrangement links TRBV7-6 to TRBJ2-1; 11 bases are shared with TRBD2. Losses at the gene ends were 4 bases for V and 5 bases for J; bases not matched to a gene: 13. The germline CDR1 and CDR2 sequences are SGHVS and FNYEAQ. The CDR3 extends over 18 amino acids. The CDR3 coding sequence is TGTGCCAGCAGCTCCCCCAAATACAGGGGACTAGCGGACAATGAGCAGTTCTTC. It specifies CASSSPKYRGLADNEQFF.

This clonotype was seen repeatedly, ten times or more. The V and J genes are TRBV28 and TRBJ1-3; D is ambiguous. Trimming took 3 bases from V and 2 from J, leaving 17 bases between them. This CDR3 contains 17 residues. Germline V lookup: CDR1 MDHEN, CDR2 SYDVKM. The CDR3 coding sequence is TGTGCCAGCAGTTTGACCTCCGGAGGACTGGCTGGAAACACCATATATTTT. As protein: CASSLTSGGLAGNTIYF.

Note on this clonotype: The CDR3 end shows no conserved phenylalanine or tryptophan, and so a read error is likely. Because the CDR3's place on the DNA is in doubt, the DNA is left out and the CDR3 is given as listed by TCRdb. The chain recombines TRBV6-5 with TRBJ1-1. Germline V gene data show CDR1 as MNHEY and CDR2 as SVGAGI. A total of 16 residues make up the CDR3, ends included. CDR3 region: CASSFLTAVLNTEALL.

This clonotype was observed many times. This rearrangement joins TRBV5-1 to TRBJ1-2; D remains ambiguous. The CDR3 consists of 16 residues. Looked up from germline, CDR1 is SGHRS and CDR2 is YFSETQ. V was clipped by 5 bases and J by 4 bases, with 21 bases between them. CDR3 in amino acids: CASSGPSVRKTYGYTF. CDR3 nucleotide sequence: TGCGCCAGCAGTGGTCCATCGGTTCGAAAGACCTATGGCTACACCTTC. Complete variable domain (other parts from reference TRBV5-1 and TRBJ1-2): KAGVTQTPRYLIKTRGQQVTLSCSPISGHRSVSWYQQTPGQGLQFLFEYFSETQRNKGNFPGRFSGRQFSNSRSEMNVSTLELGDSALYLCASSGPSVRKTYGYTFGSGTRLTVV.

In its sample, this clonotype was seen many times. The chain uses TRBV15 and TRBJ1-1; D unclear. Looked up from germline, CDR1 is LNHNV and CDR2 is YYDKDF (reference sequence). The CDR3 totals 17 residues. The V gene lost 1 base and the J gene lost 0 bases, with 15 bases spanning the gap. In DNA form, the CDR3 reads TGTGCCACCAGCAGAGCCAGGTGGGAGGGCATGAACACTGAAGCTTTCTTT. Protein: CATSRARWEGMNTEAFF. The whole variable domain, filled in from reference TRBV15 and TRBJ1-1, reads DAMVIQNPRYQVTQFGKPVTLSCSQTLNHNVMYWYQQKSSQAPKLLFHYYDKDFNNEADTPDNFQSRRPNTSFCFLDIRSPGLGDTAMYLCATSRARWEGMNTEAFFGQGTRLTVV.

This clonotype was observed at least ten times. The chain employs TRBV20-1 and TRBJ1-3, with D possibly being TRBD1 (6 bases). Trimming removed 5 bases from V and 3 bases from J, with 17 bases in between. From germline, CDR1 is DFQATT and CDR2 SNEGSKA (reference sequence). The CDR3 length is 15 residues. The CDR3 region has the DNA TGCAGTGCTCGGGGGTCGGGGGGCGATGGAAACACCATATATTTT. Protein product: CSARGSGGDGNTIYF.

This clonotype has ten or more counts. This chain joins TRBV5-1 and TRBJ1-1, with D perhaps matching TRBD1 (5 bases). CDR1 is SGHRS, CDR2 YFSETQ, per germline. The CDR3 runs to 16 residues. V was pared by 0 bases and J by 2 bases, with 14 bases between. In nucleotides, the CDR3 is TGCGCCAGCAGCTTGGGTTTGCGGGGACTAAACACTGAAGCTTTCTTT. This encodes CASSLGLRGLNTEAFF.

This clonotype occurred many times. This chain links TRBV27 with TRBJ2-2; 11 bases agree with TRBD1. The CDR3 totals 16 residues. Trimming took 6 bases from V and 7 from J; bases not matched to a gene: 10. CDR1 is MNHEY and CDR2 is SMNVEV in the germline V gene (reference sequence). In nucleotides, the CDR3 is TGTGCCAGCAGCCGTACTCCGGGACAGGGGGTCGGGGAGCTGTTTTTT. Its protein is CASSRTPGQGVGELFF.

J is TRBJ1-2 and V is TRBV9, with D possibly being TRBD1 (6 bases). CDR3 length: 11 residues. Trimming left V 5 bases short and J 7 bases short, with 9 bases between. CDR1 is SGDLS and CDR2 is YYNGEE in the germline V gene. Here the CDR3 reads CASRADSGYTF. For the CDR3, the DNA is TGTGCCAGCAGAGCGGACAGTGGCTACACCTTC.

This clonotype showed up many times. The chain has TRBV12-3 or TRBV12-4 and TRBJ2-7, with 7 bases matching TRBD1. Trimming at V came to 2 bases and at J to 0 bases, leaving 10 bases not matched to a gene. The CDR3 runs to 17 residues. This chain's CDR3 is CASSLKGSRGYSYEQYF. The DNA of the CDR3 is TGTGCCAGCAGTTTAAAGGGATCCAGGGGGTACTCCTACGAGCAGTACTTC.

In regard to this clonotype: This sequence may be a read error, since a much larger clone differs from it by one base. V usage is TRBV9 and J usage is TRBJ1-1, with a weak D call TRBD1 (6 bases). Trimming shortened V by 7 bases and J by 0 bases, and 13 bases separated the two germline ends. CDR3 length equals 14 residues. Germline CDR1 SGDLS, CDR2 YYNGEE. The DNA for the CDR3 is TGTGCCAGCGGCAGGGGACACCTGAACACTGAAGCTTTCTTT. Translated, it gives CASGRGHLNTEAFF. The full variable domain, in which reference TRBV9 and TRBJ1-1 provide the parts outside the CDR3, is DSGVTQTPKHLITATGQRVTLRCSPRSGDLSVYWYQQSLDQGLQFLIQYYNGEERAKGNILERFSAQQFPDLHSELNLSSLELGDSALYFCASGRGHLNTEAFFGQGTRLTVV.

Points on this clonotype: A read error is possible here, since a much larger clone lies one base away. The CDR3 end shows no conserved phenylalanine or tryptophan, and so a read error is likely. This rearrangement joins TRBV4-1 to TRBJ2-5; D may be TRBD1 or TRBD2 (5 bases each). The J call may not be correct, given that the DNA end is closer to TRBJ2-7. The CDR3 runs 12 residues. CDR1 MGHRA and CDR2 YSYEKL come from the germline V gene. The DNA of the CDR3 is TGCGCCAGCAGCCAAGCCGGGACCGAGCAGTACCTC. This codes for CASSQAGTEQYL.

The chain has TRBV6-4 and TRBJ1-2, with 8 positions matching TRBD1. CDR1 MRHNA and CDR2 SNTAGT come from the germline V gene. After removal of 6 bases from V and 2 bases from J, the junction contained 5 bases not matched to a gene. The CDR3 is 14 residues long. The CDR3 spells CASRGTGINYGYTF. The CDR3 nucleotides are TGTGCCAGCAGGGGGACAGGCATCAACTATGGCTACACCTTC.

Many counts were recorded for this clonotype. CDR3 in amino acids: CASSTVVPISIRTEAFF. Here the CDR3 DNA reads TGTGCCAGCAGCACTGTAGTTCCCATTTCAATTCGCACTGAAGCTTTCTTT. The V call is TRBV3-1, the J call TRBJ1-1; D unresolved. Trimming removed 5 bases from V and 4 bases from J, with 23 bases in between. This CDR3 is built from 17 residues. Germline CDR1 reads LGHDT; CDR2 reads YNNKEL (reference sequence).

On this clonotype: Being one base from a much bigger clone, this may be a read error. Because the CDR3 is missing its conserved closing phenylalanine or tryptophan, this is likely a read error. The chain combines TRBV6-5 with TRBJ1-5; D is unresolved. Germline V gene lookup returns CDR1 MNHEY and CDR2 SVGAGI. The V end was cut by 5 bases, the J end by 7 bases, with 18 bases between. The CDR3 has 15 amino acids. DNA of the CDR3: TGTGCCAGCAGTCCATACCCAAGGTCAGGACAGCCCCAGCATCTT. This gives the protein CASSPYPRSGQPQHL.

In this sample, this clonotype turned up many times. The gene calls are TRBV20-1 and TRBJ1-6, with 8 bases that match TRBD1. The germline CDR1 and CDR2 sequences are DFQATT and SNEGSKA (reference sequence). This CDR3 is 12 amino acids long. Trimming took 6 bases from V and 10 from J; bases not matched to a gene: 5. CDR3 sequence (DNA): TGCAGTGCCCTGACAGGGGACTCACCCCTCCACTTT. It encodes CSALTGDSPLHF.

This clonotype was counted at least ten times. V gene TRBV2 combines with J gene TRBJ1-3, with 7 nucleotides matching TRBD1. Germline CDR1 and CDR2: SNHLY and FYNNEI. V lost 10 bases and J lost 3; bases outside the gene matches: 9. This CDR3 is 14 amino acids long. CDR3 sequence reads: CATLDRAIGNTIYF. CDR3 nucleotide sequence: TGTGCCACATTAGACAGGGCGATTGGAAACACCATATATTTT.

Points on this clonotype: This could be a read error, since a much larger clone is one nucleotide away. This sequence joins TRBV5-1 and TRBJ1-3, with D possibly being TRBD1 (5 bases). V shed 4 bases and J shed 6 bases, with 11 bases lying between them. The CDR3 runs to 13 residues. Germline CDR1 reads SGHRS; CDR2 reads YFSETQ. As DNA, the CDR3 is TGCGCCAGCAGCGAGGCGGGGCTAAACACCATATATTTT. This translates into CASSEAGLNTIYF.

At least ten counts were recorded for this clonotype. The rearrangement links TRBV29-1 to TRBJ2-7; D gene ambiguous. The germline CDR1 and CDR2 sequences are SQVTM and ANQGSEA. V lost 5 bases and J lost 7, with 6 bases in between. The CDR3 is 9 amino acids. The CDR3 reads CSVRWEQYF. The CDR3 DNA reads TGCAGCGTTCGGTGGGAGCAGTACTTC.

Concerning this clonotype: This may be a read error, as it is one base from a much larger clone. This chain uses TRBV20-1 with TRBJ1-3; D not resolved. This CDR3 is built from 16 residues. Per germline, CDR1 DFQATT and CDR2 SNEGSKA (reference sequence). CDR3 amino acids: CSARDGSGDSRNTIYF. The CDR3 DNA is TGCAGTGCTAGAGATGGCTCTGGAGACTCTAGAAACACCATATATTTT.

This clonotype was detected a few times. A read error may be the cause here, since a much bigger clone is one base away. The CDR3 nucleotides read TGTGCCAGCAGTCCCAGAATCAGCTTCCGAAGGACCTATGGCTACACCTTC. Its protein is CASSPRISFRRTYGYTF. This rearrangement joins TRBV12-3 or TRBV12-4 to TRBJ1-2; no clear D. V shed 5 bases and J shed 4 bases, with 23 bases lying between them. This CDR3 region has 17 residues.

On this clonotype itself: A much larger clone differs from this one at a single base, so this may be a read error. The rearrangement links TRBV11-3 to TRBJ1-2, with no clear D. The CDR3 is made up of 17 amino acids. CDR1 is SGHNT, CDR2 YENEEA, per germline. The CDR3: CANSWHFDLGKTYGYTF. DNA for the CDR3: TGTGCCAACAGCTGGCATTTCGATCTCGGAAAGACCTATGGCTACACCTTC.

As for this clonotype: A much larger clone differs by one base, so this may be a read error. CDR3 DNA: TGTGCCAATAGCGGGGACAGGGAAAGCAATCAGCCCCAGCATTTT. Amino acids: CANSGDRESNQPQHF. This chain connects TRBV19 to TRBJ1-5; TRBD1 matches 9 bases. The V gene end was trimmed by 10 bases and the J gene end by 1 base; junction bases not matched to a gene: 8. The germline CDR1 and CDR2 sequences are LNHDA and SQIVND (reference sequence). The CDR3 covers 15 residues.